This T cell receptor beta chain appears in the sequencing data of a study of T cells after yellow fever vaccination (dated by TCRdb to the late 2010s). For context, the study as a whole: The SMART-Seq v4 Ultra Low Input RNA kit was used to prepare libraries from fractions with low cell numbers. Blood samples were taken at several timepoints before and after primary and secondary immunization, and bulk PBMC replicates and cell subsets were isolated. Bulk TCR alpha and beta repertoires were sequenced longitudinally to track T-cell clones before and after primary and booster YFV17D yellow fever vaccination. Two healthy male donors, one aged 18 to 30 and one aged 30 to 40 years, made up the cohort.

Synthesis of TCR cDNA relied on 5'RACE template switching, a step that introduced a universal primer site along with unique molecular identifiers. Priming of cDNA synthesis was performed from both the TCR alpha and TCR beta constant segments. Library amplification involved two PCR steps, and the second step added sample barcodes and sequencing adapters. Libraries were sequenced on Illumina HiSeq 2500 (2x100 bp) or NovaSeq (2x150 bp). In the authors' own workflow: Reads were demultiplexed and collapsed into UMI consensus sequences with MIGEC, and V(D)J alignment was performed with MiXCR. Vaccine-responding clonotypes were identified with edgeR using replicate PBMC samples, with FDR below 0.01 and a log2 fold change above 5 up to day 15 being required. Bulk clonotypes were assigned CD4 or CD8 identity according to which sequenced CD4 or CD8 repertoire held them at higher abundance. A clonotype counted as NS4B-specific if enriched at least 10-fold in dextramer-positive versus dextramer-negative fractions, with CD4-biased clonotypes left out. TCRdb passed the public sequencing reads through fastp at Q25 and MiXCR, retaining productive beta sequences. CDR3 protein duplicates are merged, each entry listing the most common genes and DNA. These V and J calls derive from TCRdb rather than the authors' analysis. This sample is represented by about 52,000 distinct CDR3 sequences; about 6.3% of them were singletons. The ten largest clones add up to roughly 24% of the sample.

Of note for this clonotype: The record has no base qualities; no much larger clone is one base away.

At the junction V is shortened by 4 bases and J by 8 bases, with 11 bases in between. The germline V gene specifies SQVTM as CDR1 and ANQGSEA as CDR2. The cysteine opens and the phenylalanine closes a CDR3 of 11 amino acids. The CDR3 DNA has 33 bases and is translated from base 1. Study-wide findings and limitations: Most clones expanded after primary vaccination (roughly 96% of CD4 and around nine tenths of CD8) were re-detected after the booster, suggesting that broad memory maintenance occurred. The study included only a couple of donors, which limits how far the findings can be generalized. The secondary T-cell response was found to be weaker but faster than the primary response, with a peak reached on day 5 rather than on day 15. A small share of clonotypes was detected in both CD4 and CD8 compartments, with the overlap likely arising from convergent recombination. Computational filtering was required because FACS-sorted repertoires could contain abundant contaminating clonotypes from the bulk population.

What the treatment or condition label conveys for this sample: live attenuated yellow fever vaccine strain. PBMCs were isolated from peripheral blood using a standard Ficoll-Paque protocol. With anti-CD3 and anti-CD8 staining plus a dextramer loaded with the yellow fever NS4B epitope peptide, the researchers sorted epitope-specific CD8 T cells. TriZol was used to extract RNA from bulk PBMCs, CD4 and CD8 fractions, and dextramer-positive and dextramer-negative fractions. The TCR was taken from a man aged 18 to 29 who received the YFV17D yellow fever vaccine. The sample consisted of CD8+ T cells not binding an NS4B(214-222) dextramer, sorted from PBMCs, taken about 49 days after the first yellow fever vaccination. Taken with the paper, the label for cell subset or site translates to: NS4B epitope dextramer-negative CD8 T cells. This chain is built from TRBV29-1 and TRBJ1-2; the D region possibly corresponds to TRBD1 (6 bases align). Here is the DNA: TGCAGCGTTGTCGGGGGGCGAGGCTACACCTTC. Protein translation: CSVVGGRGYTF.